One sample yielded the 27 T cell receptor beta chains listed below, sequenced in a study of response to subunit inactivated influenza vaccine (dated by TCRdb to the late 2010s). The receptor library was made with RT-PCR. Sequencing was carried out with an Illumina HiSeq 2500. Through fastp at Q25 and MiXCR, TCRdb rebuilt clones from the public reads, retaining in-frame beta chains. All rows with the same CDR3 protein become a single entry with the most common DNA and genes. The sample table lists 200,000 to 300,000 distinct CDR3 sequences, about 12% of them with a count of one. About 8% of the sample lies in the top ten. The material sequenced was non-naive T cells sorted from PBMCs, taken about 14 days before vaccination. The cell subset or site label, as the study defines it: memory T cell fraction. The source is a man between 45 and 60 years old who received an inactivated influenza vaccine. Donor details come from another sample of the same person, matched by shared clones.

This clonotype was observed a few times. The CDR3 loop reads CASRPVWGGNTEAFF. CDR3 nucleotide sequence: TGTGCCAGCAGGCCCGTATGGGGGGGGAACACTGAAGCTTTCTTT. J is TRBJ1-1 and V is TRBV12-3 or TRBV12-4; a weak D match, TRBD1 (5 bases). This CDR3 spans 15 amino acids. The V and J ends lost 6 bases and 1 base respectively, with 15 bases between them.

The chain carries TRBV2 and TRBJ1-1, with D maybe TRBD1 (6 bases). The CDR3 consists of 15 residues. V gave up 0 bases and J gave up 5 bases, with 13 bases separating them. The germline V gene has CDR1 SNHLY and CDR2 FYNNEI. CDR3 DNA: TGTGCCAGCAGTGAAGCAGGACAGAGGGGTACTGAAGCTTTCTTT. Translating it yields CASSEAGQRGTEAFF.

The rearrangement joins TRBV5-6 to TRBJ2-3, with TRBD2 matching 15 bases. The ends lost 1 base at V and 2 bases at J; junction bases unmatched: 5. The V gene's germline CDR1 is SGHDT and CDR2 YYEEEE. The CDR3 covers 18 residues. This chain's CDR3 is CASSLYRTSGRATDTQYF. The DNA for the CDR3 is TGTGCCAGCAGCTTGTACCGGACTAGCGGGAGGGCCACAGATACGCAGTATTTT.

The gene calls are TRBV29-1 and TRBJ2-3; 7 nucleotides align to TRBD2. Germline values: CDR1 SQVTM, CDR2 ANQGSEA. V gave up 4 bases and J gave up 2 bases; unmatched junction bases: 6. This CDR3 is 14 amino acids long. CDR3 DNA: TGCAGCGTTGGGGTCCTAGCGGCCACAGATACGCAGTATTTT. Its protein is CSVGVLAATDTQYF.

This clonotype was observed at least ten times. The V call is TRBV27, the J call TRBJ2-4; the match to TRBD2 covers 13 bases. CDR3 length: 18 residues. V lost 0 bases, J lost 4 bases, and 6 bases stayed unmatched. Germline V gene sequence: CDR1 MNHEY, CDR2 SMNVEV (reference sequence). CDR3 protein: CASSLSKGTSGKKNIQYF. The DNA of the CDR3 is TGTGCCAGCAGTTTATCCAAGGGGACTAGCGGGAAAAAAAACATTCAGTACTTC.

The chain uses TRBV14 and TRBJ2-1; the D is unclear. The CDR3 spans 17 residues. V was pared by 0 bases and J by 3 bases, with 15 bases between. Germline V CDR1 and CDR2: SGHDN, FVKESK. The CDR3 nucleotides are TGTGCCAGCAGCCAAGATCCTATAGTAACCGTCTACAATGAGCAGTTCTTC. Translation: CASSQDPIVTVYNEQFF.

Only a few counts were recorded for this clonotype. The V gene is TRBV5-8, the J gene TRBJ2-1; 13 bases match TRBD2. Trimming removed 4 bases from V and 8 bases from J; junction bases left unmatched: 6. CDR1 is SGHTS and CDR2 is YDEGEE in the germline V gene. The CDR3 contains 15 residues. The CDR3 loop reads CASSPGTSGVDEQFF. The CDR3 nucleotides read TGTGCCAGCAGCCCCGGGACTAGCGGGGTGGATGAGCAGTTCTTC.

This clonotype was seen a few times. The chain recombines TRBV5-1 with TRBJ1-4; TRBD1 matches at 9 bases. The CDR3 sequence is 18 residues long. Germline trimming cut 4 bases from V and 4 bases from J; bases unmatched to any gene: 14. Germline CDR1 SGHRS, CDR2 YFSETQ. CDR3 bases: TGCGCCAGCAGCCCCACAGGGGGCGGGACAGGACTTAATGAAAAACTGTTTTTT. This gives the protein CASSPTGGGTGLNEKLFF.

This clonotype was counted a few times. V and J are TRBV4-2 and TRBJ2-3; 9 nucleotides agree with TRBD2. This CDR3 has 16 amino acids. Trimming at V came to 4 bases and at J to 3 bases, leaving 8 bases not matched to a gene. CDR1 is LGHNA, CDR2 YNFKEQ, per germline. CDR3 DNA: TGTGCCAGCAGCCCCCAGGCGGGGGGGGGAACAGATACGCAGTATTTT. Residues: CASSPQAGGGTDTQYF.

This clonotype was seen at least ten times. The CDR3 spells CASRRAGGTYNEQFF. CDR3 DNA sequence: TGTGCCAGCAGAAGAGCGGGAGGGACTTACAATGAGCAGTTCTTC. The genes are TRBV28 and TRBJ2-1; TRBD2 matches 10 bases. The V gene end was trimmed by 6 bases and the J gene end by 4 bases; junction bases not matched to a gene: 6. Germline V CDR1 and CDR2: MDHEN, SYDVKM. CDR3 length equals 15 residues.

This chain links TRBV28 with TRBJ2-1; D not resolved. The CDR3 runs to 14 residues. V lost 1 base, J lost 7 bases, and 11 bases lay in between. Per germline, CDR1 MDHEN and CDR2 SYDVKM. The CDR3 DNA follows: TGTGCCAGCAGTTTATATGTAGGCAAGAATGAGCAGTTCTTC. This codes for CASSLYVGKNEQFF. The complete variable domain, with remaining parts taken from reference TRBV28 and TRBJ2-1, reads DVKVTQSSRYLVKRTGEKVFLECVQDMDHENMFWYRQDPGLGLRLIYFSYDVKMKEKGDIPEGYSVSREKKERFSLILESASTNQTSMYLCASSLYVGKNEQFFGPGTRLTVL.

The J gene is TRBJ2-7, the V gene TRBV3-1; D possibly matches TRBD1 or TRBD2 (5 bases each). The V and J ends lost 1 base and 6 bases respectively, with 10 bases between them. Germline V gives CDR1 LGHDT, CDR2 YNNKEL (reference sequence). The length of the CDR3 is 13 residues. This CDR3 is CASSQGGATEQYF. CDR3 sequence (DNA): TGTGCCAGCAGCCAAGGAGGGGCAACCGAGCAGTACTTC.

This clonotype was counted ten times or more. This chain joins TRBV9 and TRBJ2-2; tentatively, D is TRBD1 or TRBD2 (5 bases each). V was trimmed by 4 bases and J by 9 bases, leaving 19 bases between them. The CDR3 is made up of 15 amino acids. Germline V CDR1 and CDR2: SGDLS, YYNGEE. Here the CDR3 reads CASSPGTTDLRELFF. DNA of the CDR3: TGTGCCAGCAGCCCGGGGACGACGGACCTGCGGGAGCTGTTTTTT.

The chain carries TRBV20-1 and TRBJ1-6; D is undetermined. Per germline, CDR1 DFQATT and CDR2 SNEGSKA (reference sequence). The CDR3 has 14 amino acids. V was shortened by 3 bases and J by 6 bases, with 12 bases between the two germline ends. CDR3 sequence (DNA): TGCAGTGCTAGTTCGAGACAAGTTAATTCACCCCTCCACTTT. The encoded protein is CSASSRQVNSPLHF.

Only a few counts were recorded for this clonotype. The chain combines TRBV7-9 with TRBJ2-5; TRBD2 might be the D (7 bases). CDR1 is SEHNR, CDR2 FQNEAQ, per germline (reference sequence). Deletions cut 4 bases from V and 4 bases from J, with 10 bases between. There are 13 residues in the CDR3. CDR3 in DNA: TGTGCCAGCAGCTGGGGGGGGGCAGAGACCCAGTACTTC. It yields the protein CASSWGGAETQYF.

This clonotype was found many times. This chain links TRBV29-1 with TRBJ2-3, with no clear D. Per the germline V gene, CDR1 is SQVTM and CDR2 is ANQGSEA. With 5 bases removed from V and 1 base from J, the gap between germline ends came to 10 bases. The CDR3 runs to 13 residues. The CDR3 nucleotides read TGCAGCGTTCCGTGGGTGGGCACAGATACGCAGTATTTT. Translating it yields CSVPWVGTDTQYF.

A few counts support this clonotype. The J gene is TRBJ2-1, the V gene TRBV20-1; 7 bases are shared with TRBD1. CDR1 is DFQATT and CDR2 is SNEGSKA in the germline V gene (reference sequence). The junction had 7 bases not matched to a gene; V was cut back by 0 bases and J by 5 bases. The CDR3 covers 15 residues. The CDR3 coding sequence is TGCAGTGCTAGAGATTACCGGACAGGAAACAATGAGCAGTTCTTC. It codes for CSARDYRTGNNEQFF.

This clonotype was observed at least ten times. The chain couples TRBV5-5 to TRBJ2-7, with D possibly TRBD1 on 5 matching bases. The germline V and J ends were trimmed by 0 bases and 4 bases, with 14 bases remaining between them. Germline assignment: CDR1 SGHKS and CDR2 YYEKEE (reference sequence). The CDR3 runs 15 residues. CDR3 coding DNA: TGTGCCAGCAGCTTGGGATGGACAAATCCTTACGAGCAGTACTTC. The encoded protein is CASSLGWTNPYEQYF. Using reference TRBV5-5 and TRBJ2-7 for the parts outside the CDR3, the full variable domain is DAGVTQSPTHLIKTRGQQVTLRCSPISGHKSVSWYQQVLGQGPQFIFQYYEKEERGRGNFPDRFSARQFPNYSSELNVNALLLGDSALYLCASSLGWTNPYEQYFGPGTRLTVT.

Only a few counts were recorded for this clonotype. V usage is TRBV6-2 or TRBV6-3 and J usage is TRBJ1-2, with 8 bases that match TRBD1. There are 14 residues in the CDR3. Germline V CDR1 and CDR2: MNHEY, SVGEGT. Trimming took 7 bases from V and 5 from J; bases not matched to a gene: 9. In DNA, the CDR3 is TGTGCCAGCATCGGACAGGGTGGTTTGTATGGCTACACCTTC. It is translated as CASIGQGGLYGYTF.

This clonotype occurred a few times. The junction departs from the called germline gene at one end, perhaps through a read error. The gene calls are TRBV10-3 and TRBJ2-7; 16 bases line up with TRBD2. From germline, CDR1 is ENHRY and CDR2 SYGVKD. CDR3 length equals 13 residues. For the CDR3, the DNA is TGTGCCATCAGTGAGCCCGGGACTAGCGGGAGGGACTTC. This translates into CAISEPGTSGRDF.

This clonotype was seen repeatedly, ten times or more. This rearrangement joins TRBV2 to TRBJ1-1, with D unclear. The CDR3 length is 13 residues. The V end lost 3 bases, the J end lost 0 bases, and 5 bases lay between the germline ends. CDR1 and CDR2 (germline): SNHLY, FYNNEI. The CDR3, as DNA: TGTGCCAGCAGTGACGGTATGAACACTGAAGCTTTCTTT. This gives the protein CASSDGMNTEAFF.

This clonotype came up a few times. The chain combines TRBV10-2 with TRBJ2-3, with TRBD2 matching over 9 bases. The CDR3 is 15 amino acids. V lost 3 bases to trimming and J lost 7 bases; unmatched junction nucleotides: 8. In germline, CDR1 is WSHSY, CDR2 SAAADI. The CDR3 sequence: CASSEWAGGPYTQYF. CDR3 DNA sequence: TGCGCCAGCAGTGAATGGGCGGGGGGGCCATATACGCAGTATTTT.

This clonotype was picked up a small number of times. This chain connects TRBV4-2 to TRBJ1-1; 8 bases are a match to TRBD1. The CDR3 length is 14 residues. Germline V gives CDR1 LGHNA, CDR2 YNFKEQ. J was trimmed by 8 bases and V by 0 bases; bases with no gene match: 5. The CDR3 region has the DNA TGTGCCAGCAGCCAAGATGGCAGGGGGCGCGAAGCTTTCTTT. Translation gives CASSQDGRGREAFF.

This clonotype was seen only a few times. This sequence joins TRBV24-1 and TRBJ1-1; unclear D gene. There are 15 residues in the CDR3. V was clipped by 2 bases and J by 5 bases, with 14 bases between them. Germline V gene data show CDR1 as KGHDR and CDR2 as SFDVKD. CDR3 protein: CATSDSRRWGTEAFF. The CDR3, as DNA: TGTGCCACCAGTGATTCTAGACGGTGGGGAACTGAAGCTTTCTTT.

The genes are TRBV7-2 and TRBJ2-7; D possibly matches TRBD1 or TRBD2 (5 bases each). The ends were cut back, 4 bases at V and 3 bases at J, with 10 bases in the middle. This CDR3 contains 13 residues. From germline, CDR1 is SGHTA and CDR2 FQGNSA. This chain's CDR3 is CASSSGAVYEQYF. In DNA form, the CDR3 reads TGTGCCAGCAGCTCCGGGGCTGTCTACGAGCAGTACTTC.

The CDR3 loop reads CASSPKVGQNYEQYF. The DNA for the CDR3 is TGTGCCAGCAGTCCCAAGGTGGGACAGAACTACGAGCAGTACTTC. The chain employs TRBV6-1 and TRBJ2-7; the match to TRBD1 covers 7 bases. V dropped 5 bases and J dropped 3; count of bases not matched to a gene: 10. The germline CDR1 and CDR2 sequences are MNHNS and SASEGT. The CDR3 contains 15 residues.

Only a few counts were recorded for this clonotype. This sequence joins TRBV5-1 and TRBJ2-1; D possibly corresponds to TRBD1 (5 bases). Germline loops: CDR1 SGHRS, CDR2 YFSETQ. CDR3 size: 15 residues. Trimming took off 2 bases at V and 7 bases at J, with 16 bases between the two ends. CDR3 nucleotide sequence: TGCGCCAGCAGCTTCGTGGGGCAGGGTGGGAATGAGCAGTTCTTC. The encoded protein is CASSFVGQGGNEQFF. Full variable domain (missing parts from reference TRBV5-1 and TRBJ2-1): KAGVTQTPRYLIKTRGQQVTLSCSPISGHRSVSWYQQTPGQGLQFLFEYFSETQRNKGNFPGRFSGRQFSNSRSEMNVSTLELGDSALYLCASSFVGQGGNEQFFGPGTRLTVL.